The clone carrying this T cell receptor beta chain was observed at least ten times. Its antigen is currently unknown. TCR beta cDNA libraries included unique molecular identifiers. MiXCR, applied by TCRdb to the PCR reads, yields one record per CDR3 protein. The top ten hold approximately 4.6% of the sample, which has some 260,000 distinct CDR3 sequences, roughly a third seen once. This sample was included in a study of post-analysis software for immune sequencing data. General observations from the study: Significantly decreased normalized Chao1 diversity was recorded for multiple sclerosis patients relative to controls.

The sample comprised blood. This receptor was identified in a girl aged 5-17 years with multiple sclerosis.

CDR3: CASQIAGTNSPLHF. CDR3 bases: TGTGCCAGCCAGATTGCCGGGACGAATTCACCCCTCCACTTT. The chain carries TRBV12-3 or TRBV12-4 and TRBJ1-6; a weak D match, TRBD1 (5 bases). This CDR3 comprises 14 residues. Trimming removed 8 bases at V and 7 bases at J, with 15 bases between.